What follows describes a single T cell receptor beta chain. Other DNA sequences in the same sample also yield this CDR3. These data come from a study of blood T cell repertoires in COVID-19. About the research overall: Specimens from acute and convalescent COVID-19 originated in the United States, Italy and Spain.

The CDR3 sequence is 13 residues long. The V gene's germline CDR1 is LNHNV and CDR2 YYDKDF (reference sequence). J gave up 4 bases and V 0 bases, and 0 bases lay outside the gene matches. As handled by the study authors: Nucleated cell counts were estimated from reference gene primer amplification. The protocol was immunoSEQ multiplex PCR, while the TCRdb copy is restricted to in-frame clones and leaves out a portion. That table gives V, J and clone size, and the DNA gave D and trimming. There are about half a million clones in the sample; around 85% occur only once, and under 4% lies in the top ten.

V usage is TRBV15 and J usage is TRBJ2-7; 7 nucleotides line up with TRBD1. Material for sequencing was peripheral blood. The clonotype comes from a human donor in a cohort sampled during active COVID-19. The CDR3 sequence is CATSRDRGYEQYF. The CDR3 bases are TGTGCCACCAGCAGAGACAGGGGGTACGAGCAGTACTTC.